What follows describes a single T cell receptor (beta chain). The target antigen is unknown. Libraries were prepared by immunoSEQ multiplex PCR; TCRdb keeps only in-frame clonotypes and omits some of them. The sample lists over 350,000 clones, 80% to 90% seen once, with approximately 3.7% in the top ten. The data were taken from a study of Ad26.COV2.S vaccination and SARS-CoV-2 variants. Study-wide background: By the intramuscular route, Ad26.COV2.S was given once, or twice 56 days apart. Study conclusions and caveats: Compared with placebo recipients, vaccine recipients had higher spike-specific TCR breadth. Measurement of non-spike TCR breadth gave similar results in vaccine and placebo recipients.

The treatment was: approximately 18 received Ad26.COV2.S at low or high dose, single or two shots; about 5 received placebo; per-sample allocation not given. Samples came from day 63 after the first vaccine or placebo injection. Germline CDR1 is MNHEY and CDR2 is SVGEGT. The germline V and J ends were trimmed by 2 bases and 3 bases, with 7 bases remaining between them. This CDR3 has 14 residues. This specimen was peripheral blood, taken in a trial of Ad26.COV2.S vaccine versus placebo. This TCR derives from a person aged 18 to 59 who received the Ad26.COV2.S COVID-19 vaccine or a placebo. The chain links TRBV6-2 or TRBV6-3 to TRBJ1-4; D is ambiguous. DNA of the CDR3: TGTGCCAGCAGTTACGGAGTACCTAATGAAAAACTGTTTTTT. This encodes CASSYGVPNEKLFF.